Below, 25 T cell receptor beta chains from the same sample are listed, as sequenced in a study of T-cell memory formation after mild COVID-19. TCRdb redid the calling of the 5' RACE reads with MiXCR, one entry per CDR3 protein. The table includes about 160,000 distinct CDR3 sequences, less than 40% detected once. The specimen sequenced was PBMCs or a T cell subset sorted from them (not recorded which). Every receptor here comes from an adult woman who had mild COVID-19 (a few samples of this study predate the infection). Cell type and time point are not known.

V usage is TRBV7-9 and J usage is TRBJ2-7, with TRBD2 identical over 8 bases. The length of the CDR3 is 15 residues. Germline CDR1 and CDR2: SEHNR and FQNEAQ (reference sequence). V lost 5 bases and J lost 4; bases outside the gene matches: 10. The chain's CDR3 is CASSLILGTSYEQYF. The CDR3 bases are TGTGCCAGCAGCCTTATCCTCGGGACTAGTTACGAGCAGTACTTC.

The rearrangement links TRBV5-1 to TRBJ2-4; perhaps TRBD2 as D (7 bases). CDR3 length: 15 amino acids. Germline loops: CDR1 SGHRS, CDR2 YFSETQ. V was shortened by 3 bases and J by 2 bases, with 12 bases between the two germline ends. This chain's CDR3 is CASSSGGRTKNIQYF. The CDR3 DNA sequence: TGCGCCAGCAGCTCGGGGGGCCGGACCAAAAACATTCAGTACTTC.

The V call is TRBV11-2, the J call TRBJ2-7, with D perhaps matching TRBD1 (5 bases). CDR1 and CDR2 (germline): SGHAT, FQNNGV. Deletions cut 1 base from V and 2 bases from J, with 15 bases between. The CDR3 sequence is 16 residues long. The CDR3, as DNA: TGTGCCAGCAGCTTAGTGCCCCACACAGGCACCTACGAGCAGTACTTC. Its protein is CASSLVPHTGTYEQYF.

The chain links TRBV3-1 to TRBJ1-1, with D perhaps TRBD1 (5 bases). Looked up from germline, CDR1 is LGHDT and CDR2 is YNNKEL (reference sequence). CDR3 length: 14 amino acids. V dropped 7 bases and J dropped 0 bases, with 12 bases sitting between them. The CDR3 DNA reads as TGTGCCAGCAAGGCCAGGGCCCTGAACACTGAAGCTTTCTTT. It specifies CASKARALNTEAFF.

This clonotype was detected only a few times. CDR3 DNA sequence: TGTGCCAGCAGTTACTCGCGACAGACCCCCGGAAACACCATATATTTT. Its translation is CASSYSRQTPGNTIYF. The V call is TRBV6-5, the J call TRBJ1-3, with a tentative D call TRBD1 (5 bases). CDR3 length: 16 amino acids. The V gene's germline CDR1 is MNHEY and CDR2 SVGAGI. V was pared by 0 bases and J by 4 bases, with 13 bases between.

This clonotype was detected only a few times. The J gene is TRBJ2-4, the V gene TRBV13; D ambiguous. The CDR3 has 17 residues. Trimming left V 1 base short and J 0 bases short, with 13 bases between. Germline CDR1 and CDR2: PRHDT and FYEKMQ (reference sequence). CDR3 DNA sequence: TGTGCCAGCAGCTTAGCGGTCAGGACCCTAGCCAAAAACATTCAGTACTTC. The encoded protein is CASSLAVRTLAKNIQYF. Based on the CDR3 plus reference TRBV13 and TRBJ2-4, the full variable domain is AAGVIQSPRHLIKEKRETATLKCYPIPRHDTVYWYQQGPGQDPQFLISFYEKMQSDKGSIPDRFSAQQFSDYHSELNMSSLELGDSALYFCASSLAVRTLAKNIQYFGAGTRLSVL.

The rearrangement links TRBV4-3 to TRBJ2-7; TRBD2 might be the D (5 bases). From germline, CDR1 is LGHNA and CDR2 YSLEER. This CDR3 spans 16 amino acids. With 0 bases removed from V and 0 bases from J, the gap between germline ends came to 12 bases. This CDR3 reads CASSQEGGSSSYEQYF. The DNA for the CDR3 is TGCGCCAGCAGCCAAGAGGGCGGGTCCTCCTCCTACGAGCAGTACTTC.

This clonotype was found a few times. The J gene is TRBJ1-5, the V gene TRBV30; D perhaps matches TRBD1 (5 bases). The CDR3 runs 16 residues. Per germline, CDR1 GTSNPN and CDR2 SVGIG (reference sequence). V was pared by 3 bases and J by 4 bases, with 19 bases between. CDR3 nucleotide sequence: TGTGCCTGGAGCGCGACCTCGGGGCTGAGAAATCAGCCCCAGCATTTT. Its translation: CAWSATSGLRNQPQHF. Full variable domain (outside the CDR3, taken from reference TRBV30 and TRBJ1-5): SQTIHQWPATLVQPVGSPLSLECTVEGTSNPNLYWYRQAAGRGLQLLFYSVGIGQISSEVPQNLSASRPQDRQFILSSKKLLLSDSGFYLCAWSATSGLRNQPQHFGDGTRLSIL.

This clonotype has a handful of counts. The V and J genes are TRBV4-1 and TRBJ2-2; 8 nucleotides align to TRBD2. V was pared by 3 bases and J by 7 bases, with 7 bases of the junction left unmatched. The CDR3 spans 15 residues. CDR1 MGHRA and CDR2 YSYEKL come from the germline V gene. The CDR3 DNA sequence: TGCGCCAGCAGCCAGTACGGGACTAGAAACGGGGAGCTGTTTTTT. This encodes CASSQYGTRNGELFF.

The J gene is TRBJ2-7, the V gene TRBV2, with a possible D match to TRBD2 (5 bases). Trimming took off 8 bases at V and 4 bases at J, with 6 bases between the two ends. From germline, CDR1 is SNHLY and CDR2 FYNNEI. The CDR3 has 10 amino acids. CDR3 region: CASDYYEQYF. The CDR3 nucleotides are TGTGCCAGCGACTATTACGAGCAGTACTTC.

The rearrangement joins TRBV10-3 to TRBJ1-1, with TRBD1 matching 7 bases. Germline assignment: CDR1 ENHRY and CDR2 SYGVKD. Trimming at V came to 5 bases and at J to 1 base, leaving 4 bases not matched to a gene. This CDR3 region has 14 residues. The CDR3 nucleotides read TGTGCCATCAGTTTGGGACAGTCGAACACTGAAGCTTTCTTT. The encoded protein is CAISLGQSNTEAFF.

This clonotype was counted a few times. The chain is built from TRBV12-3 or TRBV12-4 and TRBJ2-3, with 12 bases that match TRBD2. The CDR3 is made up of 15 amino acids. V shed 6 bases, J shed 4 bases, and the junction held 5 bases outside the gene matches. The CDR3 region is CASSLLAGGADTQYF. CDR3 coding DNA: TGTGCCAGCAGCCTACTAGCGGGGGGAGCAGATACGCAGTATTTT.

The chain couples TRBV27 to TRBJ1-6, with a weak D call TRBD1 (5 bases). Germline values: CDR1 MNHEY, CDR2 SMNVEV (reference sequence). The V end lost 5 bases, the J end lost 0 bases, and 11 bases lay between the germline ends. The CDR3 contains 16 residues. The DNA for the CDR3 is TGTGCCAGCAGTAGCCTTGGGGGCTCCTATAATTCACCCCTCCACTTT. Translating it yields CASSSLGGSYNSPLHF.

The gene calls are TRBV24-1 and TRBJ2-5; no clear D gene. The CDR3 extends over 14 amino acids. Germline V gives CDR1 KGHDR, CDR2 SFDVKD. The V end was cut by 4 bases, the J end by 2 bases, with 10 bases between. The CDR3 DNA reads TGTGCCACCAGTGAGAGGACGGTACAAGAGACCCAGTACTTC. This encodes CATSERTVQETQYF.

This clonotype was counted ten times or more. The chain uses TRBV24-1 and TRBJ2-3; D not resolved. Trimming took off 7 bases at V and 4 bases at J, with 17 bases between the two ends. Per germline, CDR1 KGHDR and CDR2 SFDVKD. This CDR3 has 15 amino acids. In DNA, the CDR3 is TGTGCCACCAGCCCGTGGGGAAGCAGCGCAGATACGCAGTATTTT. Protein product: CATSPWGSSADTQYF.

This chain connects TRBV7-9 to TRBJ1-5; TRBD1 matches 9 bases. The length of the CDR3 is 15 residues. Trimming took 5 bases from V and 4 from J; bases not matched to a gene: 6. Germline CDR1 SEHNR, CDR2 FQNEAQ (reference sequence). CDR3 sequence: CASSRAGQGNQPQHF. As DNA, the CDR3 is TGTGCCAGCAGCCGCGCGGGACAGGGTAATCAGCCCCAGCATTTT.

This rearrangement joins TRBV5-4 to TRBJ2-1, with TRBD2 matching 13 bases. The trim removed 4 bases at V and 2 bases at J, leaving 3 bases unmatched. Germline-derived CDR1 and CDR2 are SGHNT and YYREEE (reference sequence). This CDR3 has 16 residues. CDR3 bases: TGTGCCAGCAGCGTCGGGACTAGCGGGGCCTACAATGAGCAGTTCTTC. It is translated as CASSVGTSGAYNEQFF.

The rearrangement uses TRBV5-1 and TRBJ1-4, with no clear D. Looked up from germline, CDR1 is SGHRS and CDR2 is YFSETQ. The ends were cut back, 0 bases at V and 4 bases at J, with 1 base in the middle. CDR3 length: 12 amino acids. As DNA, the CDR3 is TGCGCCAGCAGCTTGGATAATGAAAAACTGTTTTTT. Its protein is CASSLDNEKLFF. The variable domain in full, completed from reference TRBV5-1 and TRBJ1-4, reads KAGVTQTPRYLIKTRGQQVTLSCSPISGHRSVSWYQQTPGQGLQFLFEYFSETQRNKGNFPGRFSGRQFSNSRSEMNVSTLELGDSALYLCASSLDNEKLFFGSGTQLSVL.

The V and J genes are TRBV7-9 and TRBJ2-1; 11 positions agree with TRBD2. Germline V CDR1 and CDR2: SEHNR, FQNEAQ (reference sequence). Trimming cost V 1 base and J 9 bases; bases outside gene matches: 8. The CDR3 covers 16 residues. CDR3 sequence: CASSLVGTSGTGEQFF. The CDR3 region has the DNA TGTGCCAGCAGCTTAGTTGGGACTAGCGGAACGGGTGAGCAGTTCTTC.

This clonotype was recorded a few times. The chain uses TRBV20-1 and TRBJ1-1; D is unresolved. The germline CDR1 and CDR2 sequences are DFQATT and SNEGSKA (reference sequence). The CDR3 is made up of 11 amino acids. V was pared by 3 bases and J by 4 bases, with 6 bases between. CDR3 nucleotides: TGCAGTGCTAGCTCGAGCACTGAAGCTTTCTTT. Amino acids: CSASSSTEAFF.

This clonotype appeared many times. The chain uses TRBV5-6 and TRBJ2-5, with 8 positions matching TRBD1. The germline CDR1 and CDR2 sequences are SGHDT and YYEEEE. The CDR3 runs to 13 residues. With V trimmed by 4 bases and J by 5 bases, 4 bases remained unmatched. The CDR3 DNA sequence: TGTGCCAGCAGCGCACAGGGGGTCGAGACCCAGTACTTC. Protein: CASSAQGVETQYF.

J is TRBJ1-1 and V is TRBV7-3; D not certain. The germline gives CDR1 SGHTA, CDR2 FQGTGA. V shed 1 base and J shed 1 base, with 7 bases lying between them. The CDR3 sequence is 14 residues long. CDR3 sequence: CASSLIGGNTEAFF. In nucleotides, the CDR3 is TGTGCCAGCAGCTTAATTGGAGGGAACACTGAAGCTTTCTTT. The full variable domain, its missing parts supplied by reference TRBV7-3 and TRBJ1-1, is GAGVSQTPSNKVTEKGKYVELRCDPISGHTALYWYRQSLGQGPEFLIYFQGTGAADDSGLPNDRFFAVRPEGSVSTLKIQRTERGDSAVYLCASSLIGGNTEAFFGQGTRLTVV.

Note on this clonotype: An end of the junction differs from the germline gene, which may be a read error. The chain links TRBV7-9 to TRBJ2-1, with 9 bases lining up with TRBD2. Germline loops: CDR1 SEHNR, CDR2 FQNEAQ (reference sequence). This CDR3 is 15 amino acids long. The CDR3 loop is CASNLAGEVRNEQFF. CDR3 sequence (DNA): TGTGCCAGCAACTTAGCGGGAGAGGTGAGGAATGAGCAGTTCTTC.

The CDR3 protein is CASSRALGNTGELFF. The CDR3 nucleotides read TGTGCCAGCAGCCGGGCTCTAGGGAACACCGGGGAGCTGTTTTTT. V gene TRBV3-1 combines with J gene TRBJ2-2; D remains unclear. V lost 4 bases and J lost 1, with 10 bases in between. From germline, CDR1 is LGHDT and CDR2 YNNKEL (reference sequence). There are 15 residues in the CDR3.

In its sample, this clonotype was seen a few times. This chain links TRBV29-1 with TRBJ2-1; no clear D gene. Trimming stripped 4 bases from V and 5 bases from J, with 3 bases between. Per germline, CDR1 SQVTM and CDR2 ANQGSEA. The CDR3 consists of 10 residues. CDR3 nucleotides: TGCAGCGTTGCCGACAATGAGCAGTTCTTC. It yields the protein CSVADNEQFF.